This T cell receptor beta chain was identified during a study of blood T cell repertoires in COVID-19 (dated by TCRdb to about 2020). About the full investigation: Samples covering the acute and convalescent phases of COVID-19 were provided by collaborators in the United States, Italy and Spain. Where available, HLA class I and class II types were obtained from metadata supplied by the sample provider rather than from assay-based typing. The sample metadata nearly always contained a de-identified subject ID, COVID-19 status, age in years and sex. The material from the prospective study consisted of cDNA or gDNA derived from T cells, B-cell-depleted T cells, or PBMCs. Samples came from the ongoing ImmuneRACE study (first 160 participants) plus 1,254 subjects from 6 global collaborators. The repertoires were released in a freely available public database meant as a resource for research on the immune response to SARS-CoV-2. Subjects who had been exposed to COVID-19, were actively infected with it, or had recovered from it provided the deeply sampled blood TCRbeta repertoires that made up the dataset. The study at large found these results: The amount of clinical and demographic metadata varied by source and participant and was provided uncurated.

One collaborating source in Seattle enrolled patients during active infection and followed them longitudinally through the course of disease. Each collaborating institution followed its own protocols to collect whole blood in K2EDTA tubes. For TCRbeta analysis, collaborator samples were shipped as frozen whole blood, as isolated PBMCs, or as DNA extracted from either sample type. V and J are truncated by 6 bases and 1 base respectively, leaving an intervening sequence of 9 bases. CDR3 length: 14 amino acids, cysteine to phenylalanine. Only the CDR3 DNA stays, 42 bases, in frame from base 1. CDR1 is given as MDHEN and CDR2 as SYDVKM, both from the germline V gene. The immunoSEQ Assay, a bias-controlled multiplex PCR, was used to amplify TCRbeta CDR3 regions from genomic DNA. From the authors' description of their analysis: The number of nucleated cells in each sample was estimated by amplification of reference gene primers within the assay. To quantify the absolute abundance of each unique TCRbeta CDR3 rearrangement, sequence reads were collapsed and filtered. For each sample, productive Simpson clonality was calculated as the square root of Simpson's diversity index over productive rearrangements. Sourced from immuneACCESS, this table was stored by TCRdb with only in-frame sequences that have V and J called. A share of the clones is absent; for the studies checked, an unresolved V gene accounts for under half, and the remainder has no known explanation. The D gene and trimming were derived from the DNA, and the V and J assignments and clone size from that table. The table for this sample lists about 200,000 clones; 92% of them were counted only once. The ten largest make up around 0.84% of the sample.

About this clone itself: Its antigen remains unidentified. It has no much larger one-base neighbor in the sample; base qualities were not kept.

Rearrangement joined TRBV28 to TRBJ2-2; TRBD1 is perhaps the D gene, given 6 matching bases. This clonotype originated in a man in his fifties or sixties with COVID-19, enrolled during active disease. Sample: peripheral blood. The CDR3 region reads CASRRGQNTGELFF. The base sequence is TGTGCCAGCAGACGGGGACAGAACACCGGGGAGCTGTTTTTT.